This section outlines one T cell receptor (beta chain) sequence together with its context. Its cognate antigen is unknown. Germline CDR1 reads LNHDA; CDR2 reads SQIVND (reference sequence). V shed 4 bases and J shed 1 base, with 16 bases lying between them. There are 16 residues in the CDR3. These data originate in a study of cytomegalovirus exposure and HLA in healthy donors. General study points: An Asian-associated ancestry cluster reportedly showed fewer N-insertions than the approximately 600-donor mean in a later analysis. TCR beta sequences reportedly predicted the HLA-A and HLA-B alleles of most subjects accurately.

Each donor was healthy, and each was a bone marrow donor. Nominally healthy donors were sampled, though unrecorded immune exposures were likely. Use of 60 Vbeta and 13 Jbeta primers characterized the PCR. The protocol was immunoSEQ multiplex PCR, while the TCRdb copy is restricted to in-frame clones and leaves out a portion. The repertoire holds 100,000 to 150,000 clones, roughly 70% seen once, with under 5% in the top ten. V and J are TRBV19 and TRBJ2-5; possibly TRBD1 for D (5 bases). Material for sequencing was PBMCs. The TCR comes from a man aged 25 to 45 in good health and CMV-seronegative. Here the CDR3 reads CASSNRDSRFQETQYF. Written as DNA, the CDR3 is TGTGCCAGTAGTAACCGCGACAGCAGATTCCAAGAGACCCAGTACTTC. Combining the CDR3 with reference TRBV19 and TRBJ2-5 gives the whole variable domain DGGITQSPKYLFRKEGQNVTLSCEQNLNHDAMYWYRQDPGQGLRLIYYSQIVNDFQKGDIAEGYSVSREKKESFPLTVTSAQKNPTAFYLCASSNRDSRFQETQYFGPGTRLLVL.